This TCR beta chain was obtained from a study of cytomegalovirus exposure and HLA in healthy donors. Study outcomes and limitations: A later analysis linked a missense variant in DCLRE1C to the trimming of TCR beta V and J genes. TCR beta chains numbering under 200 were designated cytomegalovirus-associated. Most TCR beta V segments were productive about 90% or about 30% of the time in an earlier analysis. Roughly even sequencing depth across donors was the assumption behind the presence/absence analyses.

With 60 Vbeta and 13 Jbeta primers, the PCR was carried out. The protocol was immunoSEQ multiplex PCR, while the TCRdb copy is restricted to in-frame clones and leaves out a portion. Altogether 100,000 to 150,000 clones are present, approximately 77% being singletons, with the ten largest covering 1.1% to 1.5%. The CDR3 consists of 14 residues. V was clipped by 5 bases and J by 1 base, with 11 bases between them. Germline CDR1 KGHSH, CDR2 LQKENI. Concerning this clone: Its antigen is currently unknown.

This sequence was found in a woman aged 40 to 50 in good health and CMV-seronegative. Sequencing used PBMCs. V gene TRBV18 combines with J gene TRBJ1-1; the D is unclear. CDR3 in DNA: TGTGCCAGCTCAGATTTTACTGGGAACACTGAAGCTTTCTTT. This sequence encodes CASSDFTGNTEAFF.